What follows describes a single TCR beta chain. Its antigen is currently not known. No much larger clone is present one base from it, and per-base qualities are unavailable. V lost 5 bases and J lost 5 bases; the stretch between them is 7 bases long. There are 12 amino acids in the CDR3, from cysteine to phenylalanine inclusive. The sequence is cut down to CDR3 DNA, 36 bases in frame from base 1. The germline V gene yields SNHLY for CDR1 and FYNNEI for CDR2. These reads were obtained on an Illumina HiSeq 2500. Quantitative 5'-RACE with molecular barcodes was the method used to prepare the TCR beta libraries. Per the authors' processing: A new computational method, built on a probabilistic model of VDJ rearrangement, was used to identify disease-linked TCR variants. The public reads were reprocessed in TCRdb via fastp at Q25 and MiXCR, keeping in-frame beta chains. Rows matching on CDR3 protein sequence are summarized as one entry with the most common DNA and genes. None of the V and J calls come from the authors' own analysis; TCRdb made them. The sample table lists roughly 700,000 distinct CDR3 sequences, around 20% of them with a count of one. 19% of the sample is in the top ten clones.

This record comes from a study of CD8 T cells in ankylosing spondylitis (dated 2017 in TCRdb). At the level of the whole study: The study profiled T cell receptor beta repertoires in healthy donors and ankylosing spondylitis patients to find disease-linked TCR variants. In total, the full study cohort was made up of 108 healthy donors and 25 ankylosing spondylitis patients. Peripheral blood was sampled, and synovial fluid was additionally collected from ankylosing spondylitis patients. What the authors observed across the whole study: A CD8+ phenotype was shown by the disease-linked clones, which were found at relatively low frequencies in peripheral blood. Significant enrichment of the disease-linked clones was reported in matched synovial fluid samples from ankylosing spondylitis patients. Some motif variants had previously been reported in the synovial fluid and blood of reactive arthritis patients, which suggests shared mechanisms of disease initiation. Blood from ankylosing spondylitis patients appeared to be characterized by a TCR beta motif composed of roughly eight highly homologous amino acid variants.

Material: blood, either unsorted or a sorted T cell fraction (not recorded which). The sequence joins TRBV2 to TRBJ2-1, with no D gene named confidently. The TCR was taken from a male donor with ankylosing spondylitis. CDR3 sequence: CASSYNHNEQFF. The nucleotide sequence reads as follows: TGTGCCAGCAGTTACAACCACAATGAGCAGTTCTTC.